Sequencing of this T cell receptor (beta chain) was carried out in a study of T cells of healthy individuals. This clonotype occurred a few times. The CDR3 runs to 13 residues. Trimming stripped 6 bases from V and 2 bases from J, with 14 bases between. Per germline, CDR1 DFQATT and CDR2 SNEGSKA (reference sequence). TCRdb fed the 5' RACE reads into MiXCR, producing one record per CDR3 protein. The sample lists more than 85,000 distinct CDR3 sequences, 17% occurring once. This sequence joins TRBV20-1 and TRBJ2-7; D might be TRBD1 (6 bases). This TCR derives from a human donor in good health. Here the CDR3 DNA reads TGCAGTGCGGCCGGCGGACAGACCTACGAGCAGTACTTC. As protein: CSAAGGQTYEQYF.